This passage covers 10 T cell receptor beta chains from one sample sequenced in a study of cytomegalovirus exposure and HLA in healthy donors. The PCR used 60 Vbeta and 13 Jbeta primers. Assay used: immunoSEQ multiplex PCR; TCRdb lists only in-frame clones, some missing. There are around 160,000 clones in the sample, with around 1.5% held by the top ten. The sample comprised PBMCs. All receptors derive from a woman in her forties or fifties in good health and CMV-seronegative.

The V call is TRBV28, the J call TRBJ2-7, with 7 nucleotides matching TRBD1. CDR3 length: 14 amino acids. V gave up 6 bases and J gave up 3 bases; unmatched junction bases: 8. Per germline, CDR1 MDHEN and CDR2 SYDVKM. Here the CDR3 DNA reads TGTGCCAGCAGCCGCGACAGGGTAAGCTACGAGCAGTACTTC. Amino acid sequence: CASSRDRVSYEQYF.

The genes are TRBV28 and TRBJ1-5; 8 bases agree with TRBD1. This CDR3 contains 16 residues. The J segment lost 3 bases and the V segment lost 4 bases, leaving 8 bases of the junction unmatched. The germline gives CDR1 MDHEN, CDR2 SYDVKM. The CDR3 bases are TGTGCCAGCAGTTCCCGGGGACAGGAGTACAATCAGCCCCAGCATTTT. The encoded protein is CASSSRGQEYNQPQHF.

This chain uses TRBV4-1 with TRBJ2-3, with TRBD1 identical over 7 bases. The V gene's germline CDR1 is MGHRA and CDR2 YSYEKL. The CDR3 totals 18 residues. After removal of 4 bases from V and 1 base from J, the junction contained 14 bases not matched to a gene. In DNA, the CDR3 is TGCGCCAGCAGCCGACGGGACAGCCTAAGAGGGGGCACAGATACGCAGTATTTT. Translating it yields CASSRRDSLRGGTDTQYF.

The chain is built from TRBV9 and TRBJ2-3; TRBD2 agrees at 11 bases. Germline lookup yields CDR1 SGDLS and CDR2 YYNGEE. With 0 bases clipped from V and 4 bases from J, the junction kept 1 base outside the gene matches. The CDR3 extends over 15 amino acids. This CDR3 is CASSVGGLAADTQYF. The CDR3 DNA reads as TGTGCCAGCAGCGTAGGGGGACTAGCGGCAGATACGCAGTATTTT.

The chain is built from TRBV28 and TRBJ1-5; 11 bases align to TRBD1. The CDR3 contains 14 residues. J gave up 5 bases and V 7 bases, and 4 bases lay outside the gene matches. In germline, CDR1 is MDHEN, CDR2 SYDVKM. The CDR3 loop reads CASTGTGGDQPQHF. The CDR3 DNA reads as TGTGCCAGCACCGGGACAGGGGGTGATCAGCCCCAGCATTTT. The full variable domain, with the rest looked up from reference TRBV28 and TRBJ1-5, is DVKVTQSSRYLVKRTGEKVFLECVQDMDHENMFWYRQDPGLGLRLIYFSYDVKMKEKGDIPEGYSVSREKKERFSLILESASTNQTSMYLCASTGTGGDQPQHFGDGTRLSIL.

This chain uses TRBV18 with TRBJ1-3, with TRBD1 matching over 7 bases. This CDR3 is built from 19 residues. The germline V gene has CDR1 KGHSH and CDR2 LQKENI. J was trimmed by 0 bases and V by 3 bases; bases with no gene match: 14. The CDR3 here is CASSPTPRQGPNSGNTIYF. The CDR3 DNA sequence: TGTGCCAGCTCACCGACCCCCCGACAGGGTCCGAACTCTGGAAACACCATATATTTT.

Points on this clone: The identical CDR3 is also encoded by other nucleotide sequences in the sample. The rearrangement joins TRBV5-1 to TRBJ2-7; possible D gene TRBD2, 6 bases. CDR1 SGHRS and CDR2 YFSETQ come from the germline V gene. With 4 bases removed from V and 2 bases from J, the gap between germline ends came to 13 bases. This CDR3 has 14 amino acids. The CDR3 DNA sequence: TGCGCCAGCAGCCCAACTGGAGGGCCCTACGAGCAGTACTTC. This translates into CASSPTGGPYEQYF.

As to this clone: Other DNA sequences within the sample encode an identical CDR3. The gene calls are TRBV7-6 and TRBJ1-1; D remains ambiguous. This CDR3 spans 15 amino acids. Trimming removed 1 base from V and 1 base from J, with 10 bases in between. CDR1 is SGHVS, CDR2 FNYEAQ, per germline. CDR3 protein: CASSLGTGGNTEAFF. CDR3 coding DNA: TGTGCCAGCAGCTTAGGCACGGGAGGGAACACTGAAGCTTTCTTT.

V usage is TRBV4-2 and J usage is TRBJ1-1; TRBD1 might be the D (6 bases). The length of the CDR3 is 13 residues. Trimming cost V 8 bases and J 1 base, with 11 bases left between them. Germline V gene data show CDR1 as LGHNA and CDR2 as YNFKEQ. The chain's CDR3 is CASDRSENTEAFF. CDR3 sequence (DNA): TGTGCCAGCGACAGGTCTGAGAACACTGAAGCTTTCTTT.

Points on this clone: Additional DNA sequences in this sample encode the identical CDR3. This chain's CDR3 is CASSYGRGLEGYTF. In DNA, the CDR3 is TGTGCCAGCAGTTACGGCAGGGGGCTGGAAGGCTACACCTTC. The chain is built from TRBV6-5 and TRBJ1-2, with 8 bases aligning to TRBD1. This CDR3 has 14 residues. The J segment lost 8 bases and the V segment lost 2 bases, leaving 7 bases of the junction unmatched. Germline V gene sequence: CDR1 MNHEY, CDR2 SVGAGI.